A single sample gave rise to the 8 T cell receptor beta chains below, sequenced in a study of vaccination and CD4 T cells after COVID-19. Cultured CD4+ T-cell DNA underwent Oncomine TCR Beta short-read sequencing. DNA came from CD4+ T cells after culture. TCRdb independently ran MiXCR on the PCR reads; one entry per CDR3 protein. In the table there are 8,000 to 10,000 distinct CDR3 sequences, less than 35% of which are singletons. Documented treatment: approximately 9-day PBMC culture with coronavirus spike peptide pools or control peptides (ViraFEST assay). During the years 2011-2018, before the COVID-19 pandemic, the unexposed donor's CD4+ T cells were collected. The antigens these receptors bind are not known. The sample comprised CD4+ T cells from blood, cultured in vitro. The receptors derive from a human donor in good health.

The chain recombines TRBV7-8 with TRBJ2-1, with 7 bases that match TRBD2. Trimming took 5 bases from V and 6 from J; bases not matched to a gene: 13. CDR3 length: 16 amino acids. Germline V gives CDR1 SGHVS, CDR2 FQNEAQ. The CDR3 nucleotides are TGTGCCAGCAGCACCTATAGTGGCGGGAGTTCCAATGAGCAGTTCTTC. It yields the protein CASSTYSGGSSNEQFF. Using reference TRBV7-8 and TRBJ2-1 for the parts outside the CDR3, the full variable domain is GAGVSQSPRYKVAKRGQDVALRCDPISGHVSLFWYQQALGQGPEFLTYFQNEAQLDKSGLPSDRFFAERPEGSVSTLKIQRTQQEDSAVYLCASSTYSGGSSNEQFFGPGTRLTVL.

The gene calls are TRBV15 and TRBJ2-7; D is uncertain. The germline V and J ends were trimmed by 1 base and 6 bases, with 1 base remaining between them. The CDR3 length is 10 residues. Germline lookup yields CDR1 LNHNV and CDR2 YYDKDF (reference sequence). The CDR3: CATSRGEQYF. DNA of the CDR3: TGTGCCACCAGCAGAGGCGAGCAGTACTTC.

This clonotype was picked up a small number of times. The CDR3 DNA is TGTGCCAGCAGCTTAGCGGTGTTGGAAGAGACCCAGTACTTC. Amino acid sequence: CASSLAVLEETQYF. The chain couples TRBV7-2 to TRBJ2-5, with unresolved D. The CDR3 has 14 amino acids. Trimming left V 0 bases short and J 3 bases short, with 8 bases between. The germline V gene encodes CDR1 SGHTA and CDR2 FQGNSA.

This clonotype is deemed medium-sized (0.01 to 0.1%). The J gene is TRBJ1-5, the V gene TRBV6-1; 9 bases align to TRBD1. This CDR3 contains 14 residues. Losses at the gene ends were 5 bases for V and 6 bases for J; bases not matched to a gene: 5. Germline loops: CDR1 MNHNS, CDR2 SASEGT. This chain's CDR3 is CASSRPGQGQPQHF. The CDR3 nucleotides read TGTGCCAGCAGTCGGCCGGGACAGGGTCAGCCCCAGCATTTT.

The rearrangement uses TRBV19 and TRBJ2-3; D not resolved. This CDR3 spans 15 amino acids. The V and J ends lost 4 bases and 0 bases respectively, with 11 bases between them. Germline assignment: CDR1 LNHDA and CDR2 SQIVND (reference sequence). The DNA for the CDR3 is TGTGCCAGTAGTACCTCCTTGTGGAGCACAGATACGCAGTATTTT. Protein product: CASSTSLWSTDTQYF.

V and J are TRBV21-1 and TRBJ2-1; the D call TRBD2 from the table was never checked on the DNA. TRBV21-1 is marked as a pseudogene. The CDR3 has 16 residues. This chain's CDR3 is CASSKRAAGGGNEQFF. CDR3 DNA sequence: TGTGCCAGCAGCAAAAGGGCAGCGGGAGGTGGGAATGAGCAGTTCTTC.

This sequence joins TRBV5-4 and TRBJ1-2, with 8 positions matching TRBD1. Germline-derived CDR1 and CDR2 are SGHNT and YYREEE (reference sequence). V dropped 3 bases and J dropped 2; count of bases not matched to a gene: 9. This CDR3 contains 16 residues. This CDR3 is CASSSPPGQENYGYTF. In DNA form, the CDR3 reads TGTGCCAGCAGCTCGCCTCCGGGACAGGAAAACTATGGCTACACCTTC.

The chain recombines TRBV7-9 with TRBJ2-1, with 13 bases matching TRBD2. The germline CDR1 and CDR2 sequences are SEHNR and FQNEAQ (reference sequence). The junction had 19 bases not matched to a gene; V was cut back by 5 bases and J by 6 bases. The CDR3 sequence is 20 residues long. The CDR3, as DNA: TGTGCCAGCAGCACCGGTCCACTAGCGGGAGGGCTACCCCCACCCAATGAGCAGTTCTTC. This codes for CASSTGPLAGGLPPPNEQFF.